These T cell receptor beta chains were read from a single sample in a study of T cell repertoires in cytomegalovirus infection. MiXCR, applied by TCRdb to the reads, yields one record per CDR3 protein. The table includes about 260,000 distinct CDR3 sequences, roughly an eighth detected once. The material sequenced was PBMCs. All receptors come from a human donor in good health (CMV status not recorded). Some clones in this sample may be carry-over from other donors' samples. Both conserved end residues are part of each CDR3.

TRBV28 CASRFSGGRVETQYF
TRBV25-1 CASTRGGHTGELFF
TRBV12-3/TRBV12-4 CASRYAEFSGANVLTF
TRBV28 CASSLSGAEQYF
TRBV4-1 CASSLRPGLANYGYTF
TRBV5-1 CASSSGENYGYTF
TRBV27 CASKAGALYEQYF
TRBV24-1 CATGTEHNEQFF
TRBV3-1 CASSPLAGGNTDTQYF
TRBV28 CASSLGGQPNEQFF
TRBV12-3/TRBV12-4 CASSLGAAGELFF
TRBV20-1 CSAKLLGNWEETQYF
TRBV6-5 CASSYSGAGVVPEQFF
TRBV19 CASRKQGAQYF
TRBV12-3/TRBV12-4 CASSPLPYNEQFF
TRBV12-5 CASGSPGHTSIRNQPQHF
TRBV7-8 CASSPIVAASSYNEQFF
TRBV20-1 CSAVGRGETQYF
TRBV7-2 CASSSWGRISYEQYF
TRBV5-1 CASSLAPPGSDEQFF